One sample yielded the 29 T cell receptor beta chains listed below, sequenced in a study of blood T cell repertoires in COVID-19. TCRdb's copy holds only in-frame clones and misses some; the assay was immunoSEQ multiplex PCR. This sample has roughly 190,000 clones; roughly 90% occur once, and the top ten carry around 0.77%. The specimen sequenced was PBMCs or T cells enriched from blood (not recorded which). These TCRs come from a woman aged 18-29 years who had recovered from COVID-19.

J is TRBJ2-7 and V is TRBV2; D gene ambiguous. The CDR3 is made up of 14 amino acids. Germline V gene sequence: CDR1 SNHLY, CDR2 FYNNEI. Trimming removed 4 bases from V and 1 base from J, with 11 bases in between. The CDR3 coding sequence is TGTGCCAGCAGTGTAATAGCTCTTTCCTACGAGCAGTACTTC. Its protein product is CASSVIALSYEQYF.

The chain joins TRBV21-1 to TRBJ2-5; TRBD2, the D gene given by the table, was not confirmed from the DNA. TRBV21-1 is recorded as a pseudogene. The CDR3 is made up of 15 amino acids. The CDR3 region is CASRPILRRRETQYF. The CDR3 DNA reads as TGTGCCAGCAGACCCATTTTGCGGCGGCGAGAGACCCAGTACTTC.

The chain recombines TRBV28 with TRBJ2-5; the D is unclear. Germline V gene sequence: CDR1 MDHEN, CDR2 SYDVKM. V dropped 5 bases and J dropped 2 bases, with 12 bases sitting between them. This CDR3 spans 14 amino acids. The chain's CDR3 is CASSPTRPQETQYF. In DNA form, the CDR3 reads TGTGCCAGCAGTCCGACCAGGCCTCAAGAGACCCAGTACTTC. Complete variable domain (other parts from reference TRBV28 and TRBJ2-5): DVKVTQSSRYLVKRTGEKVFLECVQDMDHENMFWYRQDPGLGLRLIYFSYDVKMKEKGDIPEGYSVSREKKERFSLILESASTNQTSMYLCASSPTRPQETQYFGPGTRLLVL.

The CDR3 region is CASSLAPGQGYTGELFF. The CDR3 region has the DNA TGCGCCAGCAGCCTGGCGCCGGGACAGGGGTACACCGGGGAGCTGTTTTTT. The genes are TRBV4-3 and TRBJ2-2; TRBD1 matches 10 bases. The CDR3 sequence is 17 residues long. Looked up from germline, CDR1 is LGHNA and CDR2 is YSLEER. The trim removed 4 bases at V and 3 bases at J, leaving 8 bases unmatched.

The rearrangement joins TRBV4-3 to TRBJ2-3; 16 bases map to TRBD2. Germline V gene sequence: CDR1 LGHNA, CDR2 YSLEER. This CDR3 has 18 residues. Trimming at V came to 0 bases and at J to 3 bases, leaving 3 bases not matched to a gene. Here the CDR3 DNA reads TGCGCCAGCAGCCAAGATGGGGGACTAGCGGGAGGGACAGATACGCAGTATTTT. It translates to CASSQDGGLAGGTDTQYF.

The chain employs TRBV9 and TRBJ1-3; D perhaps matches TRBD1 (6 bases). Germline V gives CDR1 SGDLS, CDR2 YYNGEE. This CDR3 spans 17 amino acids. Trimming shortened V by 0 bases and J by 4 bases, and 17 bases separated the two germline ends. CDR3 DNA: TGTGCCAGCAGCGTAGGCCCGGGACAAAAGGACGGAAACACCATATATTTT. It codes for CASSVGPGQKDGNTIYF.

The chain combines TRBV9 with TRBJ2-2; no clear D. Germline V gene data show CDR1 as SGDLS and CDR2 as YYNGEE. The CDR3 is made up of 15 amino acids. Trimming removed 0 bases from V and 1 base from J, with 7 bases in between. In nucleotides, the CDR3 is TGTGCCAGCAGCGTAGGGTGGCAGAACACCGGGGAGCTGTTTTTT. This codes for CASSVGWQNTGELFF.

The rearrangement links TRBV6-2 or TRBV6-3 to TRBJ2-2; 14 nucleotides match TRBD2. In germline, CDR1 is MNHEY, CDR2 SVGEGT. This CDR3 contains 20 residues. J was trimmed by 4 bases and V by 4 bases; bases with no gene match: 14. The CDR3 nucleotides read TGTGCCAGCAGTTTCCCTCTGGGGACTAGCGGGAGTAAAGGCACCGGGGAGCTGTTTTTT. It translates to CASSFPLGTSGSKGTGELFF.

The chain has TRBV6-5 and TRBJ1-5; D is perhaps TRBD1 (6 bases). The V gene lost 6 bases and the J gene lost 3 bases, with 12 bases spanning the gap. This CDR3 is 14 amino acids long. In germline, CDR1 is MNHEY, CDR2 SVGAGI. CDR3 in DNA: TGTGCCAGCAGCCCCACAGGGAACAATCAGCCCCAGCATTTT. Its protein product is CASSPTGNNQPQHF.

CDR3 region: CASSAGTLTYEQYF. The CDR3 DNA sequence: TGTGCCAGTAGTGCCGGGACACTAACCTACGAGCAGTACTTC. The chain links TRBV19 to TRBJ2-7; D possibly corresponds to TRBD1 (6 bases). This CDR3 contains 14 residues. In germline, CDR1 is LNHDA, CDR2 SQIVND (reference sequence). V was trimmed by 5 bases and J by 2 bases, leaving 13 bases between them.

The CDR3 nucleotides read TGTGCCAGCAGCCAAAACAGTGGCAATCAGCCCCAGCATTTT. Protein: CASSQNSGNQPQHF. V is TRBV3-1 (or the pseudogene TRBV3-2) and J is TRBJ1-5; no firm D call. Trimming took off 2 bases at V and 2 bases at J, with 7 bases between the two ends. This CDR3 has 14 residues. Germline CDR1 LGHDT, CDR2 YNNKEL (reference sequence).

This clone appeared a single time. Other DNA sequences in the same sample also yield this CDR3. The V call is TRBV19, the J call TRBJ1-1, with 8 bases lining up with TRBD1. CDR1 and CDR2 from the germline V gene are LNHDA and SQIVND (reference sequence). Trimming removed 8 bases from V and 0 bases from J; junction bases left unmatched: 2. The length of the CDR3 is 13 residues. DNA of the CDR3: TGTGCCAGTGGACAGGGCTTGAACACTGAAGCTTTCTTT. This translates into CASGQGLNTEAFF.

In DNA form, the CDR3 reads TGTGCCAGCAGCTACGGACTAGCGGGAGGAAGCACAGATACGCAGTATTTT. It yields the protein CASSYGLAGGSTDTQYF. The chain has TRBV9 and TRBJ2-3; 14 positions agree with TRBD2. V gave up 4 bases and J gave up 0 bases; unmatched junction bases: 4. Looked up from germline, CDR1 is SGDLS and CDR2 is YYNGEE. There are 17 residues in the CDR3.

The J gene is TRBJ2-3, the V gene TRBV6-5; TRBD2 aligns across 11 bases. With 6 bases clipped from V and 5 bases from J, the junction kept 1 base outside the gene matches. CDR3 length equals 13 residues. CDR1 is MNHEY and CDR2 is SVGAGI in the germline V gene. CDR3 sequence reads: CASSGLAGDTQYF. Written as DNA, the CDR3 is TGTGCCAGCAGCGGACTAGCGGGAGATACGCAGTATTTT.

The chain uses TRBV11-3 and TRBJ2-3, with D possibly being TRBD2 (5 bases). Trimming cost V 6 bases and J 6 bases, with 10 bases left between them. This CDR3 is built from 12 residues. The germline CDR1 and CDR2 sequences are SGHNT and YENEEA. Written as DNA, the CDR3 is TGTGCCAGCAGTAGAGGGCCGGATACGCAGTATTTT. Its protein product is CASSRGPDTQYF.

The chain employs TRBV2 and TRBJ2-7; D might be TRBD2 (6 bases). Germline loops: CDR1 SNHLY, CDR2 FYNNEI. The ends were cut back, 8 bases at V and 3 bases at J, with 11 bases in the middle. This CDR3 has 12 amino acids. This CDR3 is CASVGGLYEQYF. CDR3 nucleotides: TGTGCCAGCGTCGGGGGACTCTACGAGCAGTACTTC.

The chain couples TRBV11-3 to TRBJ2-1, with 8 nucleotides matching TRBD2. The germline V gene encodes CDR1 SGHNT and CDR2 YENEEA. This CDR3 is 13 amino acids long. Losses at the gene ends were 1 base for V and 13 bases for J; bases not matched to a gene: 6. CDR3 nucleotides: TGTGCCAGCAGCTTAGCTCCGGGACTAGAACAGTTCTTC. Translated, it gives CASSLAPGLEQFF. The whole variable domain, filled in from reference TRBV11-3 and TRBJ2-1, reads EAGVVQSPRYKIIEKKQPVAFWCNPISGHNTLYWYLQNLGQGPELLIRYENEEAVDDSQLPKDRFSAERLKGVDSTLKIQPAELGDSAVYLCASSLAPGLEQFFGPGTRLTVL.

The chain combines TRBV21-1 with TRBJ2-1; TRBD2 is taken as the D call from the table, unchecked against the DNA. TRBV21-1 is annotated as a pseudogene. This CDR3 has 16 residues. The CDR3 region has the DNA TGTGCCAGCCTCAAAAAGGGCGGGAGCCTCTACAATGAGCAGTTCTTC. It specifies CASLKKGGSLYNEQFF.

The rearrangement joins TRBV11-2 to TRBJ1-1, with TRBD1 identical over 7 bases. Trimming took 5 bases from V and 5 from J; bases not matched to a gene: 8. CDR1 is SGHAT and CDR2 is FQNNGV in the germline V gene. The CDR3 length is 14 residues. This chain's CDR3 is CASSRRQGSTEAFF. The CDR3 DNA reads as TGTGCCAGCAGCCGCCGACAGGGTAGTACTGAAGCTTTCTTT. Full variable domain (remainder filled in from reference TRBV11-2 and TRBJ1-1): EAGVAQSPRYKIIEKRQSVAFWCNPISGHATLYWYQQILGQGPKLLIQFQNNGVVDDSQLPKDRFSAERLKGVDSTLKIQPAKLEDSAVYLCASSRRQGSTEAFFGQGTRLTVV.

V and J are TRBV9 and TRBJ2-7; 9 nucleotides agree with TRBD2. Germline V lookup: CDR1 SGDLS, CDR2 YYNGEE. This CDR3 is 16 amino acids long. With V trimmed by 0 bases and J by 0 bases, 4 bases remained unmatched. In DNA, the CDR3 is TGTGCCAGCAGCGTAGGGTCTAGCGGGAACTCCTACGAGCAGTACTTC. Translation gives CASSVGSSGNSYEQYF.

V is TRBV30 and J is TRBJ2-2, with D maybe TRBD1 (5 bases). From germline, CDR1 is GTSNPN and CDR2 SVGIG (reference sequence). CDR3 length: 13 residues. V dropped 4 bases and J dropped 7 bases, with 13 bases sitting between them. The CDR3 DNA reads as TGTGCCTGGACCCGACAGTACGGCGGGGAGCTGTTTTTT. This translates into CAWTRQYGGELFF.

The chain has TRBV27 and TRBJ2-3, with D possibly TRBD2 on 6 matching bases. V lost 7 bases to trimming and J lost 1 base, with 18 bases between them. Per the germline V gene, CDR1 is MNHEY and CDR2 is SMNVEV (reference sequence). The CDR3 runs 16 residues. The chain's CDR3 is CASKVVGGWGTDTQYF. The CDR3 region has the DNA TGTGCCAGCAAGGTAGTGGGGGGATGGGGCACAGATACGCAGTATTTT.

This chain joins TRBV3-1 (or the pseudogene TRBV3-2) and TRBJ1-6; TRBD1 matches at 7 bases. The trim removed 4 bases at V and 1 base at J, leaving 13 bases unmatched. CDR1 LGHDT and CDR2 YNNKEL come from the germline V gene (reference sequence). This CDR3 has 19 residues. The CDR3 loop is CASSPLRTTGSSYNSPLHF. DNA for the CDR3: TGTGCCAGCAGCCCCTTGCGGACGACAGGGAGTTCCTATAATTCACCCCTCCACTTT.

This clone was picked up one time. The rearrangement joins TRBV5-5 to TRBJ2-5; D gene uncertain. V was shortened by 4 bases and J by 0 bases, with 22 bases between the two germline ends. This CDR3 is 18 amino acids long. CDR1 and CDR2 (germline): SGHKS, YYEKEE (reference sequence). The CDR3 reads CASSHAQIRARDQETQYF. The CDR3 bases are TGTGCCAGCAGCCACGCCCAGATCCGAGCTCGGGACCAAGAGACCCAGTACTTC.

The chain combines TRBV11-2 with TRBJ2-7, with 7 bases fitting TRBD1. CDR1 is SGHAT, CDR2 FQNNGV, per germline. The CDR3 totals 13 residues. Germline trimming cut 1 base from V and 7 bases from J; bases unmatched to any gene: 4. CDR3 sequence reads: CASSLVLQGEQYF. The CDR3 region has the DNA TGTGCCAGCAGCTTAGTTCTACAGGGGGAGCAGTACTTC.

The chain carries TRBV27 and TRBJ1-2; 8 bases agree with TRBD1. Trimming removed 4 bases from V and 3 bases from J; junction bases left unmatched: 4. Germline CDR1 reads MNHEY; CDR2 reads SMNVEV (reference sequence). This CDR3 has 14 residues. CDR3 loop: CASSSPDRDYGYTF. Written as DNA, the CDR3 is TGTGCCAGCAGTTCCCCGGACAGGGACTATGGCTACACCTTC.

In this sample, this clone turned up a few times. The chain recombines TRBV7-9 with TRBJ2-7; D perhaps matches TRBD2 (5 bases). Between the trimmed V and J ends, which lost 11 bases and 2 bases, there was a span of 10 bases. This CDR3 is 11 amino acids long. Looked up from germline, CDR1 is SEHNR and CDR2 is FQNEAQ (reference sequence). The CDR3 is CASLGAYEQYF. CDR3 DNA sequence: TGTGCCTCGCTCGGGGCCTACGAGCAGTACTTC.

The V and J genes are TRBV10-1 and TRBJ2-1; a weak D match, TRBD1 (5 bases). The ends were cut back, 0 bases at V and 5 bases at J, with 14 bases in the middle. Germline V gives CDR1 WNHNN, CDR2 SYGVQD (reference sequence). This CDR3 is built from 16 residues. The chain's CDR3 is CASSESTHGAHNEQFF. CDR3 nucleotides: TGCGCCAGCAGTGAGTCGACCCATGGGGCACACAATGAGCAGTTCTTC.

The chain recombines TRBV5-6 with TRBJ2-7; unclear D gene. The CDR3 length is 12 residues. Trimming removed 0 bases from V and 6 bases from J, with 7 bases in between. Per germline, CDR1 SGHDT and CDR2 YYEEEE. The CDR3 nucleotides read TGTGCCAGCAGCTTGGGGGCAGGCGAGCAGTACTTC. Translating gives CASSLGAGEQYF.